This is a list of T cell receptor beta chains from one sample in a study of T cell responses to AZD1222 COVID-19 vaccine. Only in-frame clones appear in the TCRdb table, and some are missing; sequencing was by immunoSEQ multiplex PCR. The sample holds 90,000 to 120,000 clones, roughly 85% seen once. The sequencing used peripheral blood, collected 28 days after the second AZD1222 dose. The receptors come from an adult who received the AZD1222 COVID-19 vaccine. CDR3s leave out the opening cysteine and the closing phenylalanine or tryptophan. D genes are given only for firm matches.

TRBV5-5 | . | ASSSSLVTELF
TRBV28 | . | ASSPTHSGELF
TRBV27 | . | ATSWGTGNYEQY
TRBV7-2 | . | ASSLQGASSYEQY
TRBV15 | . | ATSRGGNAGNTIY
TRBV27 | . | ASSSYRTDTQY
TRBV5-4 | TRBD1 | ASSLGGQGAKNEQF
TRBV5-1 | . | ASSTTSNPGELF
TRBV11-2 | . | ASSLARGTQY
TRBV27 | . | ASSLTGTDGQPQH
TRBV3-1/TRBV3-2 | . | ASSQARDSPLH
TRBV2 | TRBD1 | ASGRQGATSPLH
TRBV24-1 | TRBD2 | ATSPGGSYEQY
TRBV6-6 | . | ASSSGTVSQETQY
TRBV6-5 | . | ASRQSSGNTIY
TRBV18 | . | ASSQVPGISGNTIY
TRBV28 | . | ASSSGTEADTQY
TRBV3-1/TRBV3-2 | TRBD2 | ASSQGGTIYEQY
TRBV7-9 | . | ASSSSYTEAF
TRBV21-1 | . | ASSEQGHGELF
TRBV6-1 | TRBD1 | ASSEARRFGTGPSYEQY
TRBV9 | . | ASTSALWYGYT
TRBV4-2 | . | ASSQDRGATANEKLF
TRBV29-1 | . | SVDGTGKPGYEQF
TRBV25-1 | . | ASSEYYRVEDTQY
TRBV7-9 | . | ASSLETNTEAF
TRBV7-7 | TRBD2 | ASSLNSAGVQETQY
TRBV4-1 | . | ASSPFGGNYGYT
TRBV7-9 | TRBD1 | ASSSGQGVEKLF
TRBV19 | . | ASSGLRRNEQF
TRBV5-1 | . | ASSAGDSLEAYEQY
TRBV21-1 | . | ASSGGPSDNSPLH
TRBV5-1 | . | ASTPSLGSYNEQF
TRBV7-9 | . | ASSSGGGQPQH
TRBV5-1 | . | ASSFGAGMDEQY
TRBV28 | . | ASSFSGVQPQH
TRBV14 | TRBD1 | ASSQALGSGTESYEQY
TRBV9 | . | ASSVEGISNQPQH
TRBV3-1/TRBV3-2 | . | ASSNREYEQY
TRBV29-1 | TRBD2 | SVEPSGRNYNEQF
TRBV7-9 | . | ASSSVRANTGELF
TRBV30 | TRBD2 | AWSVPLAGGQNEQF
TRBV9 | . | ASSVGSGIQETQY
TRBV30 | . | AWRYTGELF
TRBV5-6 | . | ASSLQGRANEKLF
TRBV18 | . | ASSPNRPRSRDQHTDTQY
TRBV11-2 | . | ASSLEGGLGYT
TRBV5-4 | . | ASSKGGTQY
TRBV28 | TRBD1 | ASRRQGSSGANVLT
TRBV3-1/TRBV3-2 | TRBD1 | ASSQGLQGAEKLF
TRBV24-1 | TRBD1 | ATGDRGSYNEQF
TRBV18 | . | ASSPQFRGYSSYEQY
TRBV7-2 | . | ASSHTPYGYT